The 26 T cell receptor beta chains below come from one sample, sequenced in a study of post-analysis software for immune sequencing data. Unique molecular identifiers had been added to the TCR beta cDNA libraries. TCRdb re-called the PCR reads through MiXCR, storing one row per CDR3 protein. Found here are approximately 690,000 distinct CDR3 sequences, roughly three fifths of them singletons; the top ten hold about 11%. These receptors lack a known antigen. Study-level points and caveats: Five TRBV segments occurring more often in patients than controls included TRBV5-6, TRBV5-1 and TRBV20-1.

Sequencing input: blood. The receptors come from a girl aged 2-15 years with multiple sclerosis.

The chain couples TRBV25-1 to TRBJ2-1; 7 nucleotides align to TRBD1. The end of the DNA is better explained by TRBJ2-7, so the J call may be wrong. CDR3 size: 15 residues. CDR1 and CDR2 (germline): MGHDK, SYGVNS. This chain's CDR3 is CASSNTGTAYNEQYF. CDR3 DNA sequence: TGTGCCAGCAGTAATACCGGGACAGCCTACAATGAGCAGTACTTC.

This sequence joins TRBV29-1 and TRBJ1-2, with TRBD1 as a possible D gene (6 bases). CDR3 length equals 13 residues. Germline assignment: CDR1 SQVTM and CDR2 ANQGSEA. DNA of the CDR3: TGCAACATAACAACAGGGAAGGCGTCGGGCTACACCTTC. Protein sequence: CNITTGKASGYTF.

The chain combines TRBV4-1 with TRBJ2-7; maybe TRBD1 (5 bases). There are 15 residues in the CDR3. Germline-derived CDR1 and CDR2 are MGHRA and YSYEKL. Between the trimmed V and J ends, which lost 1 base and 4 bases, there was a span of 14 bases. CDR3 sequence reads: CASSQGLTVNYEQYF. CDR3 coding DNA: TGCGCCAGCAGCCAAGGACTGACAGTAAATTACGAGCAGTACTTC.

Note on this clonotype: Mismatch with germline at one junction end may stem from a read error. The chain combines TRBV6-5 with TRBJ2-1; 7 nucleotides match TRBD1. There are 17 residues in the CDR3. Germline loops: CDR1 MNHEY, CDR2 SVGAGI. The CDR3 DNA reads as TGTGCCAGCGGTTATACCCGAGGCAGGGGGAGTAGGAATGAGCAGTTCTTC. As protein: CASGYTRGRGSRNEQFF.

The chain is built from TRBV28 and TRBJ1-6, with a weak D call TRBD1 (6 bases). The CDR3 contains 15 residues. V shed 3 bases and J shed 7 bases, with 13 bases lying between them. Germline V gene data show CDR1 as MDHEN and CDR2 as SYDVKM. CDR3 region: CASSFPGVDNSPLHF. Written as DNA, the CDR3 is TGTGCCAGCAGTTTCCCAGGGGTTGACAATTCACCCCTCCACTTT.

Note on this clonotype: The junction and the germline gene differ at one end; a read error may be behind it. The rearrangement joins TRBV29-1 to TRBJ2-1, with a possible D match to TRBD2 (5 bases). This CDR3 region has 13 residues. Per germline, CDR1 SQVTM and CDR2 ANQGSEA. As DNA, the CDR3 is TGCGGCGTTGAGGGAACCCTCTACAATGAGCAGTTCTTC. It codes for CGVEGTLYNEQFF.

This clonotype showed up just a few times. The CDR3 protein is CASRPLAGGPYNEQFF. The CDR3 nucleotides are TGTGCCAGCAGACCTCTAGCGGGGGGTCCGTACAATGAGCAGTTCTTC. The chain recombines TRBV6-2 or TRBV6-3 with TRBJ2-1; 11 nucleotides match TRBD2. The CDR3 covers 16 residues. Germline loops: CDR1 MNHEY, CDR2 SVGEGT. With V trimmed by 6 bases and J by 4 bases, 8 bases remained unmatched.

The genes are TRBV7-2 and TRBJ2-1; TRBD2 might be the D (5 bases). Trimming pared 0 bases from V and 7 bases from J, leaving 19 bases between. The length of the CDR3 is 17 residues. Germline loops: CDR1 SGHTA, CDR2 FQGNSA. The CDR3 sequence is CASSLAAGRPLGNEQFF. CDR3 in DNA: TGTGCCAGCAGCTTAGCTGCGGGCCGTCCCCTGGGGAATGAGCAGTTCTTC.

The chain carries TRBV7-9 and TRBJ1-5; 7 bases map to TRBD1. CDR3 size: 19 residues. Germline-derived CDR1 and CDR2 are SEHNR and FQNEAQ (reference sequence). The junction had 19 bases not matched to a gene; V was cut back by 5 bases and J by 3 bases. CDR3 region: CASSQGDLRKPPVNQPQHF. For the CDR3, the DNA is TGTGCCAGCAGCCAGGGGGACCTAAGGAAACCACCAGTCAATCAGCCCCAGCATTTT.

The V gene is TRBV30, the J gene TRBJ2-3; the D is unclear. Trimming shortened V by 2 bases and J by 5 bases, and 14 bases separated the two germline ends. This CDR3 has 14 amino acids. Germline CDR1 reads GTSNPN; CDR2 reads SVGIG (reference sequence). The CDR3 sequence is CAWSQQVKEDTQYF. The DNA for the CDR3 is TGTGCCTGGAGTCAGCAGGTAAAAGAAGATACGCAGTATTTT.

This clonotype was seen only a few times. This sequence joins TRBV6-4 and TRBJ1-1; no firm D call. Per the germline V gene, CDR1 is MRHNA and CDR2 is SNTAGT. The V end lost 4 bases, the J end lost 3 bases, and 9 bases lay between the germline ends. The CDR3 is 13 residues long. The CDR3 loop is CASSARADTEAFF. Written as DNA, the CDR3 is TGTGCCAGCAGTGCCCGGGCGGACACTGAAGCTTTCTTT.

The J gene is TRBJ2-1, the V gene TRBV20-1; 7 positions match TRBD2. The CDR3 consists of 16 residues. V was pared by 5 bases and J by 0 bases, with 10 bases of the junction left unmatched. Germline V CDR1 and CDR2: DFQATT, SNEGSKA (reference sequence). CDR3 bases: TGCAGTGCTCCGCCTAGCGGAAGTAGCTCCTACAATGAGCAGTTCTTC. It yields the protein CSAPPSGSSSYNEQFF.

The chain links TRBV7-2 to TRBJ1-4; 7 bases match TRBD1. V was pared by 5 bases and J by 4 bases, with 10 bases of the junction left unmatched. The CDR3 extends over 16 amino acids. The germline CDR1 and CDR2 sequences are SGHTA and FQGNSA. The CDR3 region has the DNA TGTGCCAGCAGCCAACCCGGGACAGCCAATAATGAAAAACTGTTTTTT. Translated: CASSQPGTANNEKLFF.

The V and J genes are TRBV10-3 and TRBJ2-5; 9 bases line up with TRBD1. The CDR3 sequence is 16 residues long. V gave up 2 bases and J gave up 5 bases; unmatched junction bases: 9. Germline lookup yields CDR1 ENHRY and CDR2 SYGVKD. CDR3 amino acids: CAISERWDRAEETQYF. The CDR3 DNA reads as TGTGCCATCAGTGAGAGGTGGGACAGGGCTGAGGAGACCCAGTACTTC.

The rearrangement links TRBV6-1 to TRBJ2-7; D is possibly TRBD1 (6 bases). Germline V CDR1 and CDR2: MNHNS, SASEGT. This CDR3 contains 14 residues. V was trimmed by 8 bases and J by 1 base, leaving 15 bases between them. CDR3 loop: CASQPTGTSYEQYF. CDR3 DNA sequence: TGTGCCAGCCAGCCAACCGGGACATCCTACGAGCAGTACTTC.

V is TRBV7-6 and J is TRBJ1-1; the D gene is possibly TRBD1 (6 bases). Germline lookup yields CDR1 SGHVS and CDR2 FNYEAQ. The CDR3 totals 16 residues. V lost 0 bases to trimming and J lost 6 bases, with 17 bases between them. The CDR3 is CASSLANSPGVPEAFF. CDR3 nucleotides: TGTGCCAGCAGCTTAGCGAACAGTCCAGGGGTCCCTGAAGCTTTCTTT.

The chain carries TRBV6-5 and TRBJ2-7; no reliable D call. Between the trimmed V and J ends, which lost 5 bases and 0 bases, there was a span of 14 bases. The germline V gene encodes CDR1 MNHEY and CDR2 SVGAGI. This CDR3 is built from 15 residues. The CDR3 bases are TGTGCCAGCAGTGAGTCAGGCAGTAGCTCCTACGAGCAGTACTTC. Amino acid sequence: CASSESGSSSYEQYF.

The chain links TRBV5-7 to TRBJ2-7; weak D call: TRBD2 (5 bases). TRBV5-7 is annotated as an ORF whose role is uncertain. V lost 1 base to trimming and J lost 0 bases, with 17 bases between them. This CDR3 has 17 amino acids. The CDR3 DNA is TGTGCCAGCAGCTTGCCTGTGAGAGGGTGCGACTCCTACGAGCAGTACTTC. Translated: CASSLPVRGCDSYEQYF.

This clonotype has more than one count but fewer than ten. The V and J genes are TRBV3-1 and TRBJ1-2; 10 bases fit TRBD1. The V gene end was trimmed by 1 base and the J gene end by 4 bases; junction bases not matched to a gene: 6. The germline CDR1 and CDR2 sequences are LGHDT and YNNKEL (reference sequence). There are 16 residues in the CDR3. The DNA for the CDR3 is TGTGCCAGCAGCCAAGCACCCCGACAGGGGGCCTATGGCTACACCTTC. The encoded protein is CASSQAPRQGAYGYTF. The full variable domain, in which reference TRBV3-1 and TRBJ1-2 provide the parts outside the CDR3, is DTAVSQTPKYLVTQMGNDKSIKCEQNLGHDTMYWYKQDSKKFLKIMFSYNNKELIINETVPNRFSPKSPDKAHLNLHINSLELGDSAVYFCASSQAPRQGAYGYTFGSGTRLTVV.

The chain couples TRBV5-5 to TRBJ2-7, with a possible D match to TRBD1 (6 bases). Germline CDR1 and CDR2: SGHKS and YYEKEE (reference sequence). This CDR3 contains 19 residues. V was cut by 4 bases and J by 2 bases, with 28 bases left in between. CDR3 sequence: CASSHLTLQAGVQPYEQYF. The CDR3 DNA is TGTGCCAGCAGCCATCTTACCTTGCAAGCAGGGGTCCAACCCTACGAGCAGTACTTC.

The chain employs TRBV27 and TRBJ1-5; 10 bases map to TRBD1. The CDR3 totals 15 residues. CDR1 is MNHEY and CDR2 is SMNVEV in the germline V gene (reference sequence). V shed 6 bases and J 11 bases; nucleotides not matched to a gene: 13. The DNA for the CDR3 is TGTGCCAGCAGCCTTACCGGGACAGGGGTCACGGCCCAGCATTTT. The encoded protein is CASSLTGTGVTAQHF.

The CDR3 region is CASGLSRTGRTQETQYF. The CDR3 coding sequence is TGTGCTAGTGGTTTGTCACGAACAGGGCGCACCCAAGAGACCCAGTACTTC. The chain couples TRBV12-5 to TRBJ2-5; weak D call: TRBD1 (6 bases). The CDR3 extends over 17 amino acids. Germline V lookup: CDR1 LGHNT, CDR2 FRNRAP. V lost 2 bases and J 1 base, leaving 17 bases between the germline ends.

CDR3 bases: TGTGCCAGCAGGCCGGGGACTAACACAGATACGCAGTATTTT. Protein sequence: CASRPGTNTDTQYF. The V gene is TRBV28, the J gene TRBJ2-3; 7 positions agree with TRBD2. This CDR3 region has 14 residues. The V gene end was trimmed by 6 bases and the J gene end by 2 bases; junction bases not matched to a gene: 5. CDR1 and CDR2 (germline): MDHEN, SYDVKM.

V and J are TRBV29-1 and TRBJ2-1, with D perhaps being TRBD1 or TRBD2 (5 bases each). The germline V gene encodes CDR1 SQVTM and CDR2 ANQGSEA. V gave up 1 base and J gave up 4 bases, with 14 bases separating them. The CDR3 totals 15 residues. CDR3 protein: CSVEGALGVYNEQFF. CDR3 DNA sequence: TGCAGCGTTGAAGGTGCGCTGGGGGTTTACAATGAGCAGTTCTTC.

V and J are TRBV2 and TRBJ2-1; TRBD1 agrees at 7 bases. Trimming removed 2 bases from V and 3 bases from J; junction bases left unmatched: 4. Germline CDR1 and CDR2: SNHLY and FYNNEI. This CDR3 has 15 residues. In DNA form, the CDR3 reads TGTGCCAGCAGTGAATCCACAGGGGTCTACAATGAGCAGTTCTTC. It yields the protein CASSESTGVYNEQFF.

The chain uses TRBV5-1 and TRBJ2-6, with a tentative D call TRBD1 (6 bases). With 4 bases removed from V and 4 bases from J, the gap between germline ends came to 15 bases. The CDR3 loop spans 16 amino acids. From germline, CDR1 is SGHRS and CDR2 YFSETQ. For the CDR3, the DNA is TGCGCCAGCAGCCCGGGGCCAGGGGTCGGGGCCAACGTCCTGACTTTC. Residues: CASSPGPGVGANVLTF.